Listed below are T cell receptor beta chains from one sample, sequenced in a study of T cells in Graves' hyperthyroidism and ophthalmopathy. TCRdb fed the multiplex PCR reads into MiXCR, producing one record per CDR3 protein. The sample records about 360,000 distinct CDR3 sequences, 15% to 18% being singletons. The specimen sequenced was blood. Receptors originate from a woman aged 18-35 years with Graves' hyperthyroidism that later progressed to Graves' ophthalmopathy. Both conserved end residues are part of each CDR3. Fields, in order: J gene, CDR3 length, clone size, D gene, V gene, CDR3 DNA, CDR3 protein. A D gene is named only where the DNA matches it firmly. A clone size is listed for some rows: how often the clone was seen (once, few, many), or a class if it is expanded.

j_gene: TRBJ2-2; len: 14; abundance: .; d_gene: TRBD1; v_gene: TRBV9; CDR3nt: TGTGCCAGCAGACTCACAGGGGGTGCCGGGGAGCTGTTTTTT; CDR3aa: CASRLTGGAGELFF
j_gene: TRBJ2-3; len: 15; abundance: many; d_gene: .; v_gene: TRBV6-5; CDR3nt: TGTGCCAGCAGTTACTCGCTAAGCGGACGGAGCACGCAGTATTTT; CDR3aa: CASSYSLSGRSTQYF
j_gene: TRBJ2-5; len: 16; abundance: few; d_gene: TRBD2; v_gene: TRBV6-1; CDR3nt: TGTGCCAGCAGTTCCCCGGGGAGCGGGAGTGGAGAGACCCAGTACTTC; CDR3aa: CASSSPGSGSGETQYF
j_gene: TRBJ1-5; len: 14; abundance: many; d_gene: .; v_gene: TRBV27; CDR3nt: TGTGCCAGCAGTTCGGCCGGGAGGGGTCAGCCCCAGCATTTT; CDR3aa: CASSSAGRGQPQHF
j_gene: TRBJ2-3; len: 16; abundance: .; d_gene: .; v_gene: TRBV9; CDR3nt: TGTGCCAGCAGCGTCAATATTAGGGGCGGCACAGATACGCAGTATTTT; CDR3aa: CASSVNIRGGTDTQYF
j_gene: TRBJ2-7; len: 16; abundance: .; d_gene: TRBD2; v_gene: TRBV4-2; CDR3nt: TGTGCCAGCAGCCAAGACTCCGGGACTAGCGTATACGAGCAGTACTTC; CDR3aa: CASSQDSGTSVYEQYF
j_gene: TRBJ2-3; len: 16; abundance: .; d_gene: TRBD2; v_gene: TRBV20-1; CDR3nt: TGCAGTGCTAGAGCCCGACTAGCGGGACTAACAGATACGCAGTATTTT; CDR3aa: CSARARLAGLTDTQYF
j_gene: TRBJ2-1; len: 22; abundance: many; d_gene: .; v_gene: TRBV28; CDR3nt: TGTGCCAGCAGTTCCCTTAATGGTAAGGGACAGACCCCTAGCGCACATTACAATGAGCAGTTCTTC; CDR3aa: CASSSLNGKGQTPSAHYNEQFF
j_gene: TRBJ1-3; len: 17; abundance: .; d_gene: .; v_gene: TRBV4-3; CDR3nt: TGCGCCAGCAGCCAAGATGGGAGCGGTCGCTCTGGAAACACCATATATTTT; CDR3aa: CASSQDGSGRSGNTIYF
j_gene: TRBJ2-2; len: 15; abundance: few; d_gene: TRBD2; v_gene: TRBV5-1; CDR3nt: TGCGCCAGCAGCACTAGCGGGAGTGGCACCGGGGAGCTGTTTTTT; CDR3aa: CASSTSGSGTGELFF
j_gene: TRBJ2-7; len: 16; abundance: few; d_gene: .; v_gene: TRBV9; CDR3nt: TGTGCCAGCAGCGTGAATCCGGGGCGCGGAGCCTACGAGCAGTACTTC; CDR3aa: CASSVNPGRGAYEQYF
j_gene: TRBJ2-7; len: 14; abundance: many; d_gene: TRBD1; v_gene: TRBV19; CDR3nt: TGTGCCAGTAGTACCGGGACAGTCTCCTACGAGCAGTACTTC; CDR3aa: CASSTGTVSYEQYF
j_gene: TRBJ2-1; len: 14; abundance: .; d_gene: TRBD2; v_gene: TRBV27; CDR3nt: TGTGCCAGCAGTTTCGGGAGGTCCTACAATGAGCAGTTCTTC; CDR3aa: CASSFGRSYNEQFF
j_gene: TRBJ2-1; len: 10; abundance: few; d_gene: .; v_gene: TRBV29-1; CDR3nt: TGCAGCGCTTTAAACAATGAGCAGTTCTTC; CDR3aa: CSALNNEQFF
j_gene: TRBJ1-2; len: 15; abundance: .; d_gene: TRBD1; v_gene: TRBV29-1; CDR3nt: TGCAGCGTTGATGGTATGGGACAGAAACCATATGGCTACACCTTC; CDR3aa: CSVDGMGQKPYGYTF
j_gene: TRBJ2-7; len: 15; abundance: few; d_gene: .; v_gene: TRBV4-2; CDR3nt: TGTGCCAGCAGCCAAGATAGGGCCTCCTCCTACGAGCAGTACTTC; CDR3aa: CASSQDRASSYEQYF
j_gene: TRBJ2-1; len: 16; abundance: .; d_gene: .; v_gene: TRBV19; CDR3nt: .; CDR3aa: CASSTSGRVAPGEQFF
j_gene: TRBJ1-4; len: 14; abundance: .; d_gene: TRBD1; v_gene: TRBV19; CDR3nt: TGTGCCAGTAGTGACAGGGATTTGCATGAAAAACTGTTTTTT; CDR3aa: CASSDRDLHEKLFF
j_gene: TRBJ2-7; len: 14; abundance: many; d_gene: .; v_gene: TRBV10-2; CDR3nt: TGCGCCAGCAGGGGATATCTAGGTTCTCGTGAGCAGTACTTC; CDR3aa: CASRGYLGSREQYF
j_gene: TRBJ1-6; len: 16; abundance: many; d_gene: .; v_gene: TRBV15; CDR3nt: TGTGCCACCAGCAGAAGACTGGGGGGAAGAGGTTCACCCCTCCACTTT; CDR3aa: CATSRRLGGRGSPLHF
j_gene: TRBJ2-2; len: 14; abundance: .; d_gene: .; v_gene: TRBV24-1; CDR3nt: TGTGCCACCAGTGGTGGGGCTAACACCGGGGAGCTGTTTTTT; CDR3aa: CATSGGANTGELFF